The 23 T cell receptor beta chains presented below share a single source sample, sequenced in a study of T cell changes during pregnancy in multiple sclerosis. Sequencing was performed with immunoSEQ multiplex PCR; in TCRdb, only in-frame clones are kept and a portion is missing. This table holds 35,000 to 55,000 clones, 88% found once. The sample was CD8+ T cells from peripheral blood mononuclear cells, taken after pregnancy. The receptors shown here come from a female donor in good health, enrolled as a control in a pregnancy study.

This chain joins TRBV5-4 and TRBJ1-2; possibly TRBD1 for D (5 bases). The CDR3 is 12 amino acids. Germline CDR1 and CDR2: SGHNT and YYREEE (reference sequence). Deletions cut 3 bases from V and 4 bases from J, with 7 bases between. CDR3 coding DNA: TGTGCCAGCAGCTCCGGGGGCTATGGCTACACCTTC. Protein product: CASSSGGYGYTF.

The chain carries TRBV7-2 and TRBJ2-1; the match to TRBD2 covers 7 bases. Germline lookup yields CDR1 SGHTA and CDR2 FQGNSA. J gave up 6 bases and V 4 bases, and 0 bases lay outside the gene matches. The CDR3 contains 12 residues. CDR3 in amino acids: CASSSGGNEQFF. The DNA of the CDR3 is TGTGCCAGCAGCTCGGGGGGCAATGAGCAGTTCTTC. The full variable domain, completed using reference TRBV7-2 and TRBJ2-1, is GAGVSQSPSNKVTEKGKDVELRCDPISGHTALYWYRQSLGQGLEFLIYFQGNSAPDKSGLPSDRFSAERTGGSVSTLTIQRTQQEDSAVYLCASSSGGNEQFFGPGTRLTVL.

This chain uses TRBV27 with TRBJ1-6; D is unresolved. V was clipped by 5 bases and J by 0 bases, with 8 bases between them. From germline, CDR1 is MNHEY and CDR2 SMNVEV (reference sequence). The CDR3 contains 15 residues. The CDR3 is CASSEGSSYNSPLHF. Here the CDR3 DNA reads TGTGCCAGCAGTGAAGGGAGCTCCTATAATTCACCCCTCCACTTT.

The chain is built from TRBV5-5 and TRBJ2-7; no clear D gene. The CDR3 sequence is 11 residues long. Looked up from germline, CDR1 is SGHKS and CDR2 is YYEKEE (reference sequence). Trimming removed 2 bases at V and 5 bases at J, with 5 bases between. Here the CDR3 reads CASSFTDEQYF. In DNA, the CDR3 is TGTGCCAGCAGCTTTACGGACGAGCAGTACTTC.

The rearrangement joins TRBV27 to TRBJ1-1, with TRBD1 matching over 7 bases. Germline V gene sequence: CDR1 MNHEY, CDR2 SMNVEV (reference sequence). The V and J ends lost 5 bases and 1 base, in that order; junction bases with no gene match: 4. The CDR3 has 14 residues. The CDR3 DNA reads TGTGCCAGCAGTCCAGGACAGGAGAACACTGAAGCTTTCTTT. Translating it yields CASSPGQENTEAFF.

Written as DNA, the CDR3 is TGTGCCAGTAGTCCTAGGACAGGGGAGTATTCACCCCTCCACTTT. Its protein is CASSPRTGEYSPLHF. The chain couples TRBV19 to TRBJ1-6, with TRBD1 identical over 9 bases. Germline-derived CDR1 and CDR2 are LNHDA and SQIVND (reference sequence). The CDR3 is made up of 15 amino acids. Germline trimming cut 5 bases from V and 8 bases from J; bases unmatched to any gene: 7.

This sequence joins TRBV28 and TRBJ2-2, with D possibly matching TRBD2 (6 bases). In germline, CDR1 is MDHEN, CDR2 SYDVKM. The CDR3 loop spans 14 amino acids. The V end lost 6 bases, the J end lost 4 bases, and 12 bases lay between the germline ends. This CDR3 reads CASRPAGGTGELFF. CDR3 DNA sequence: TGTGCCAGCAGGCCCGCCGGGGGCACCGGGGAGCTGTTTTTT.

J is TRBJ2-3 and V is TRBV2; the D is unclear. Deletions cut 3 bases from V and 2 bases from J, with 15 bases between. Germline CDR1 reads SNHLY; CDR2 reads FYNNEI. This CDR3 spans 16 amino acids. The chain's CDR3 is CASSDEAAADTDTQYF. The CDR3 DNA sequence: TGTGCCAGCAGTGACGAGGCGGCAGCAGACACAGATACGCAGTATTTT.

This clone has a handful of counts. CDR3 sequence reads: CASSLSSAGAHEKLFF. CDR3 sequence (DNA): TGTGCCAGCAGCCTATCATCAGCGGGGGCCCATGAAAAACTGTTTTTT. The gene calls are TRBV7-9 and TRBJ1-4; D is possibly TRBD1 (6 bases). Trimming pared 5 bases from V and 6 bases from J, leaving 19 bases between. The germline CDR1 and CDR2 sequences are SEHNR and FQNEAQ (reference sequence). The CDR3 is made up of 16 amino acids.

This chain uses TRBV28 with TRBJ1-2; 7 nucleotides match TRBD1. Looked up from germline, CDR1 is MDHEN and CDR2 is SYDVKM. The J segment lost 2 bases and the V segment lost 5 bases, leaving 14 bases of the junction unmatched. The CDR3 is 17 amino acids. In nucleotides, the CDR3 is TGTGCCAGCAGTGCTAACATTTTCGAGGGACAGAACTATGGCTACACCTTC. Translating gives CASSANIFEGQNYGYTF.

The chain combines TRBV7-9 with TRBJ2-2, with TRBD2 matching 7 bases. The germline gives CDR1 SEHNR, CDR2 FQNEAQ (reference sequence). This CDR3 has 12 residues. J lost 5 bases, V lost 11 bases, and 5 bases had no gene match. CDR3 coding DNA: TGTGCCTCCGGGGAGGGGACCGGGGAGCTGTTTTTT. It is translated as CASGEGTGELFF.

V and J are TRBV6-5 and TRBJ1-2, with 10 positions matching TRBD1. Germline trimming cut 2 bases from V and 7 bases from J; bases unmatched to any gene: 7. Germline assignment: CDR1 MNHEY and CDR2 SVGAGI. The CDR3 length is 15 residues. The CDR3 reads CASSYRDRGRLGYTF. DNA for the CDR3: TGTGCCAGCAGTTACCGAGACAGGGGGCGGCTTGGCTACACCTTC.

The rearrangement links TRBV4-3 to TRBJ1-3; D unresolved. Germline CDR1 LGHNA, CDR2 YSLEER. Trimming left V 0 bases short and J 0 bases short, with 12 bases between. The CDR3 is made up of 17 amino acids. The CDR3 is CASSQDVVMSSGNTIYF. CDR3 coding DNA: TGCGCCAGCAGCCAAGATGTTGTAATGAGCTCTGGAAACACCATATATTTT.

The CDR3 DNA follows: TGTGCCAGCAGGAAGATTTTAGGGACTAGCGAAGATGAGCAGTTCTTC. This sequence encodes CASRKILGTSEDEQFF. This rearrangement joins TRBV2 to TRBJ2-1; TRBD2 matches at 10 bases. Germline V gene sequence: CDR1 SNHLY, CDR2 FYNNEI. J was trimmed by 8 bases and V by 6 bases; bases with no gene match: 13. The CDR3 covers 16 residues.

The CDR3 sequence: CASSAGTGAGELFF. CDR3 bases: TGTGCCAGCAGCGCCGGGACAGGGGCCGGGGAGCTGTTTTTT. V is TRBV9 and J is TRBJ2-2; 10 nucleotides align to TRBD1. Germline CDR1 and CDR2: SGDLS and YYNGEE. The CDR3 runs to 14 residues. V shed 3 bases, J shed 6 bases, and the junction held 2 bases outside the gene matches.

This sequence joins TRBV19 and TRBJ2-5, with TRBD1 as a possible D gene (5 bases). This CDR3 comprises 13 residues. Looked up from germline, CDR1 is LNHDA and CDR2 is SQIVND (reference sequence). V was pared by 5 bases and J by 4 bases, with 11 bases between. The DNA of the CDR3 is TGTGCCAGTAGTGCAGGGCCCCCAGAGACCCAGTACTTC. Amino acids: CASSAGPPETQYF.

The chain employs TRBV5-1 and TRBJ2-1, with TRBD1 matching 9 bases. The CDR3 sequence is 17 residues long. CDR1 is SGHRS, CDR2 YFSETQ, per germline. The V segment lost 0 bases and the J segment 2 bases; nucleotides outside the gene matches: 6. The CDR3 here is CASSLAQGQGAYNEQFF. In DNA, the CDR3 is TGCGCCAGCAGCTTGGCCCAGGGACAGGGCGCCTACAATGAGCAGTTCTTC.

The chain uses TRBV6-1 and TRBJ2-7; 7 bases match TRBD1. The CDR3 is made up of 11 amino acids. Germline V gene lookup returns CDR1 MNHNS and CDR2 SASEGT. V gave up 11 bases and J gave up 6 bases; unmatched junction bases: 7. Here the CDR3 reads CAGTTGSEQYF. CDR3 bases: TGTGCCGGGACGACAGGGAGCGAGCAGTACTTC.

This clone was recorded only once. This sequence joins TRBV6-4 and TRBJ2-3; 8 bases agree with TRBD2. J was trimmed by 2 bases and V by 0 bases; bases with no gene match: 7. CDR1 is MRHNA and CDR2 is SNTAGT in the germline V gene. The CDR3 length is 17 residues. The CDR3 DNA reads as TGTGCCAGCAGTGACTCCGGACTAGCAAACCCCACAGATACGCAGTATTTT. It encodes CASSDSGLANPTDTQYF.

This sequence joins TRBV9 and TRBJ2-5; 8 bases align to TRBD1. CDR1 SGDLS and CDR2 YYNGEE come from the germline V gene. The CDR3 totals 15 residues. V dropped 3 bases and J dropped 3; count of bases not matched to a gene: 7. In DNA, the CDR3 is TGTGCCAGCAGCGCGGACCCGACAGGGGAAGAGACCCAGTACTTC. Its protein is CASSADPTGEETQYF.

A single count supports this clone. V and J are TRBV4-3 and TRBJ1-2; 7 nucleotides line up with TRBD1. Trimming at V came to 4 bases and at J to 2 bases, leaving 7 bases not matched to a gene. The CDR3 is 15 amino acids. The germline V gene encodes CDR1 LGHNA and CDR2 YSLEER. CDR3 sequence reads: CASSPMTGSNYGYTF. The CDR3 nucleotides are TGCGCCAGCAGCCCAATGACAGGGTCGAACTATGGCTACACCTTC.

The chain employs TRBV18 and TRBJ2-3; 9 nucleotides match TRBD1. This CDR3 contains 15 residues. Germline trimming cut 4 bases from V and 3 bases from J; bases unmatched to any gene: 5. The germline CDR1 and CDR2 sequences are KGHSH and LQKENI. The DNA of the CDR3 is TGTGCCAGCTCACGACAGGGGGGGGAGACAGATACGCAGTATTTT. Translated: CASSRQGGETDTQYF.

The chain employs TRBV7-3 and TRBJ2-7, with no clear D. Germline V CDR1 and CDR2: SGHTA, FQGTGA. V was clipped by 4 bases and J by 6 bases, with 10 bases between them. This CDR3 is built from 12 residues. The CDR3 is CASSWSTGEQYF. CDR3 nucleotide sequence: TGTGCCAGCAGCTGGTCGACGGGCGAGCAGTACTTC.